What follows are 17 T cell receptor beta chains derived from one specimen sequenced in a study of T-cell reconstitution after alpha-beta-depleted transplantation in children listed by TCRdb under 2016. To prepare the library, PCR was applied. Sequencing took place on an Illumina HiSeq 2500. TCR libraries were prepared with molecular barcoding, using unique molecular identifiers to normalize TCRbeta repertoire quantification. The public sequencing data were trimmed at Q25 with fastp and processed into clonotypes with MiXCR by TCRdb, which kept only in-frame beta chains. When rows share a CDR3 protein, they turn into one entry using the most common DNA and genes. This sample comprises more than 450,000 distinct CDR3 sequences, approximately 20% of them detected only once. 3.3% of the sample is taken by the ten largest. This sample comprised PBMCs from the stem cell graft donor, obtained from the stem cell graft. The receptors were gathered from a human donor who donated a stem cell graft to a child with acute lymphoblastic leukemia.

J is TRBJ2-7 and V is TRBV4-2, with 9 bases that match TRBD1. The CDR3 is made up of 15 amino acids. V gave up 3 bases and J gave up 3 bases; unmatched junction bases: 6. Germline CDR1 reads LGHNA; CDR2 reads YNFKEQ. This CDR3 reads CASSQTTGGGYEQYF. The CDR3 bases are TGTGCCAGCAGCCAGACGACAGGGGGAGGCTACGAGCAGTACTTC.

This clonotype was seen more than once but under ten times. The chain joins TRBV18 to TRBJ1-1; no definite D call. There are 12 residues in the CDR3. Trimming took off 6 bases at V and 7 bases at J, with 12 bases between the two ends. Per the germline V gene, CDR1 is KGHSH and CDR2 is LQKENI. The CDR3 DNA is TGTGCCAGCTCCCGCACTTCTAATGAAGCTTTCTTT. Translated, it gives CASSRTSNEAFF.

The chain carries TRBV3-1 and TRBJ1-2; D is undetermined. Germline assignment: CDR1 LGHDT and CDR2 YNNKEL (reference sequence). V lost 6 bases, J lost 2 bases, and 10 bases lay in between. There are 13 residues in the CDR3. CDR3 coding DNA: TGTGCCAGCAGTATTTCGGGGAACTATGGCTACACCTTC. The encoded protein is CASSISGNYGYTF.

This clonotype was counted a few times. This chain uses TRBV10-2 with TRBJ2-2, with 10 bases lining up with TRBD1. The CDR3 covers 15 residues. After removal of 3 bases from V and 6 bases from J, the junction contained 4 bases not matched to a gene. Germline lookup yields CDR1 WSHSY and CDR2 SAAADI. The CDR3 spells CASSDDRGLAGELFF. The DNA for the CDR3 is TGCGCCAGCAGTGATGACAGGGGGCTCGCCGGGGAGCTGTTTTTT.

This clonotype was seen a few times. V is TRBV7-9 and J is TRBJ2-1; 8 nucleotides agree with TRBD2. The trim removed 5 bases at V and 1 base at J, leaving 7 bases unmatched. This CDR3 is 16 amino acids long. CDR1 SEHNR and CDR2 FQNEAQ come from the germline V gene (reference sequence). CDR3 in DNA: TGTGCCAGCAGCGGCCCTCTAGCGGGTTCCTACAATGAGCAGTTCTTC. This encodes CASSGPLAGSYNEQFF.

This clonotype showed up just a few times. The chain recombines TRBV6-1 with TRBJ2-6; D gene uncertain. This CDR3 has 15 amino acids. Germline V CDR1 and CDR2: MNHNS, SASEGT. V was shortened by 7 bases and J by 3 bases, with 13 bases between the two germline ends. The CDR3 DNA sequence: TGTGCCAGCACCCCTGGGGTAAATGGGGCCAACGTCCTGACTTTC. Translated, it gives CASTPGVNGANVLTF.

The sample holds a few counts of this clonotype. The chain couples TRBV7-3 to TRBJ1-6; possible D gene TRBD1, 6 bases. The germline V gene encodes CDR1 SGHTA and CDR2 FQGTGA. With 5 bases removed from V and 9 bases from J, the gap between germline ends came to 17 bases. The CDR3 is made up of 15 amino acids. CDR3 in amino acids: CASSPTGGGGSPLHF. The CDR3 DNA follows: TGTGCCAGCAGCCCGACAGGCGGCGGGGGTTCACCCCTCCACTTT.

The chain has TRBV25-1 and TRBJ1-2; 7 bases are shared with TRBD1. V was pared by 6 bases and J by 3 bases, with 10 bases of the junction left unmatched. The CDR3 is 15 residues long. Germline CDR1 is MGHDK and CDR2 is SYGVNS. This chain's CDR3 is CASRIGGGDYYGYTF. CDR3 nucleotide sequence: TGTGCCAGCAGGATAGGAGGGGGCGACTACTATGGCTACACCTTC.

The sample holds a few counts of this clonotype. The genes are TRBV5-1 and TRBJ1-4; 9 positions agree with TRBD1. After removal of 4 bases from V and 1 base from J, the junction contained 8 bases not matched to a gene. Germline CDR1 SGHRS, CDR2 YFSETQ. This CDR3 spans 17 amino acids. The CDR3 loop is CASSAPGQGRTNEKLFF. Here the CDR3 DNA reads TGCGCCAGCAGCGCCCCGGGACAGGGCCGAACTAATGAAAAACTGTTTTTT.

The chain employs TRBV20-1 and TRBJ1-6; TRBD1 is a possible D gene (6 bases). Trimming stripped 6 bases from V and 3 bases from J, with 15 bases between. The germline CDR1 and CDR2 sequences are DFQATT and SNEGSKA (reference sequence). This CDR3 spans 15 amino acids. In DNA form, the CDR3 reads TGCAGTGCCCCGGCGGACAGTAACTATAATTCACCCCTCCACTTT. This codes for CSAPADSNYNSPLHF.

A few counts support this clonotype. CDR3 nucleotides: TGTGCCAGCATTCGGGCGGGAGGGCCGAACACCGGGGAGCTGTTTTTT. This translates into CASIRAGGPNTGELFF. The V call is TRBV6-1, the J call TRBJ2-2, with TRBD2 matching 9 bases. The CDR3 length is 16 residues. The trim removed 7 bases at V and 0 bases at J, leaving 6 bases unmatched. CDR1 is MNHNS, CDR2 SASEGT, per germline.

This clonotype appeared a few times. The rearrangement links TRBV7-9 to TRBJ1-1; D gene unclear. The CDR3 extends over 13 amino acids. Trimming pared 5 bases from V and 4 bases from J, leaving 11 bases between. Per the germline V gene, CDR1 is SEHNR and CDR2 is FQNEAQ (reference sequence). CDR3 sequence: CASSPRPGTEAFF. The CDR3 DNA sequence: TGTGCCAGCAGCCCCCGACCCGGCACTGAAGCTTTCTTT.

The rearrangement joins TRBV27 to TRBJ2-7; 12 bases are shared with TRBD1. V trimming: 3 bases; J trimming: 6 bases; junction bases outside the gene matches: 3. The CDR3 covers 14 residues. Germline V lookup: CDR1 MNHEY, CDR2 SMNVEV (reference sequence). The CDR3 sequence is CASSLGTGGVEQYF. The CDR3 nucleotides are TGTGCCAGCAGTTTGGGGACAGGGGGCGTCGAGCAGTACTTC.

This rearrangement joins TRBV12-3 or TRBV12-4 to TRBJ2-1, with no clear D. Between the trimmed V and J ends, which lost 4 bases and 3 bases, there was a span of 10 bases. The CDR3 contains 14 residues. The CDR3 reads CASSSPWYYNEQFF. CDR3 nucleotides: TGTGCCAGCAGTTCGCCCTGGTACTACAATGAGCAGTTCTTC.

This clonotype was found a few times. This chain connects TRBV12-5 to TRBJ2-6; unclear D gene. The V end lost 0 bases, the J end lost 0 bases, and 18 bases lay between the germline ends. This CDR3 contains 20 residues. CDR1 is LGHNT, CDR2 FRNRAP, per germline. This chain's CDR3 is CASGLVPPRGSHSGANVLTF. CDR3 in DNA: TGTGCTAGTGGTTTGGTTCCCCCTCGCGGCAGCCACTCTGGGGCCAACGTCCTGACTTTC.

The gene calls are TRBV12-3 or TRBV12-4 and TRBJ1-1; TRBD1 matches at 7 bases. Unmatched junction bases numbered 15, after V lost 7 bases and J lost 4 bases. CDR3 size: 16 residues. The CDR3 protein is CASTPTLGGGGTEAFF. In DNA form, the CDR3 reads TGTGCCAGCACACCCACCTTAGGGGGCGGCGGCACTGAAGCTTTCTTT.

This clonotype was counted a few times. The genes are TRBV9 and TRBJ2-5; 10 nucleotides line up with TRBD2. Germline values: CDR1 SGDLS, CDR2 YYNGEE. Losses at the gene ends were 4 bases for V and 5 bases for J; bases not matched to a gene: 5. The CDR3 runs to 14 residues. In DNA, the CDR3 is TGTGCCAGCAGCACGACTAGCGGGTGGGAGACCCAGTACTTC. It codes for CASSTTSGWETQYF.